This T cell receptor (beta chain) is from a study of T-cell memory formation after mild COVID-19. Study-level background: TCR clusters were mostly confined to one donor each. Study conclusions and caveats: Contracting CD8+ clones were enriched in EMRA, CD4+ mainly in CM and EM. Day 15 to 85 contracting clones showed balanced CD4/CD8; later expanders leaned CD4+.

In TCRdb, the 5' RACE reads were re-called with MiXCR into one record per CDR3 protein. This sample yields under 200,000 distinct CDR3 sequences, of which around 10% are seen a single time; approximately 4% belongs to the top ten. This clonotype was counted only a few times. The target antigen is unknown. The CDR3 consists of 15 residues. J lost 1 base, V lost 3 bases, and 2 bases had no gene match. The V gene is TRBV12-3 or TRBV12-4, the J gene TRBJ1-1, with TRBD1 identical over 10 bases. The clonotype originates from a man between 18 and 35 years old who had mild COVID-19 (a few samples of this study predate the infection). Cell type and time point are not known. The sequenced sample consisted of PBMCs or a T cell subset sorted from them (not recorded which). The CDR3 sequence is CASSLGQGRNTEAFF. CDR3 sequence (DNA): TGTGCCAGCAGTTTGGGACAGGGGAGGAACACTGAAGCTTTCTTT.